The next 11 T cell receptor beta chains were all read from a single sample in a study of blood T cell repertoires in COVID-19. Measured with immunoSEQ multiplex PCR; TCRdb has only the in-frame clones, and not every one. In the table there are approximately 46,000 clones, roughly 80% of which are singletons. Source material: peripheral blood. These receptors were taken from a woman aged 55-70 years with acute or convalescent COVID-19.

This chain joins TRBV3-1 (or the pseudogene TRBV3-2) and TRBJ2-1; 11 bases match TRBD2. The germline V gene has CDR1 LGHDT and CDR2 YNNKEL (reference sequence). CDR3 length: 20 residues. Trimming at V came to 2 bases and at J to 6 bases, leaving 18 bases not matched to a gene. The CDR3 DNA sequence: TGTGCCAGCAGCCAACCCGGGACTAGCGGAATTAACAACGTCCGCAATGAGCAGTTCTTC. Its protein product is CASSQPGTSGINNVRNEQFF.

Points on this clone: The junction differs from germline at one of its ends, possibly a read error. The chain recombines TRBV11-2 with TRBJ1-1; a possible D gene is TRBD1 (6 bases). The CDR3 totals 11 residues. Germline loops: CDR1 SGHAT, CDR2 FQNNGV. CDR3 sequence: CASSVGGLGNF. The CDR3 DNA is TGTGCCAGCAGTGTGGGGGGGCTCGGGAATTTT.

The rearrangement joins TRBV29-1 to TRBJ1-5; D call uncertain. With 6 bases removed from V and 4 bases from J, the gap between germline ends came to 19 bases. Germline CDR1 and CDR2: SQVTM and ANQGSEA. This CDR3 has 15 residues. The DNA for the CDR3 is TGCAGCGTGACGCAATCGGATCGGGAAAATCAGCCCCAGCATTTT. This codes for CSVTQSDRENQPQHF.

The CDR3 region has the DNA TGTGCCACCATAGCGGGGGGTATACAACGAGAGACCCAGTACTTC. This translates into CATIAGGIQRETQYF. The J gene is TRBJ2-5, the V gene TRBV7-8, with 10 nucleotides matching TRBD2. V trimming: 10 bases; J trimming: 4 bases; junction bases outside the gene matches: 12. The germline V gene has CDR1 SGHVS and CDR2 FQNEAQ. The CDR3 length is 15 residues.

J is TRBJ1-6 and V is TRBV11-2; TRBD1 agrees at 7 bases. CDR3 length: 13 amino acids. Germline assignment: CDR1 SGHAT and CDR2 FQNNGV. With 3 bases clipped from V and 14 bases from J, the junction kept 7 bases outside the gene matches. The CDR3 nucleotides are TGTGCCAGCAGCTTGCACCAGGGGGGATCCCTCCACTTT. As protein: CASSLHQGGSLHF.

This clone was seen only once. The rearrangement joins TRBV7-3 to TRBJ1-1, with D hard to call. The CDR3 loop spans 15 amino acids. CDR1 is SGHTA, CDR2 FQGTGA, per germline. With 4 bases removed from V and 0 bases from J, the gap between germline ends came to 12 bases. CDR3 nucleotide sequence: TGTGCCAGCAGCTCTATGGTATTCATGAACACTGAAGCTTTCTTT. Its protein product is CASSSMVFMNTEAFF.

The chain couples TRBV7-9 to TRBJ2-7; a possible D gene is TRBD2 (6 bases). Germline CDR1 SEHNR, CDR2 FQNEAQ (reference sequence). The CDR3 spans 14 residues. Trimming cost V 3 bases and J 6 bases, with 15 bases left between them. CDR3 nucleotides: TGTGCCAGCAGCTTTGCGGGCGGGAATTCCGAGCAGTACTTC. This gives the protein CASSFAGGNSEQYF.

The chain has TRBV7-9 and TRBJ2-2; D call uncertain. The ends were cut back, 8 bases at V and 0 bases at J, with 13 bases in the middle. This CDR3 is 15 amino acids long. CDR1 is SEHNR, CDR2 FQNEAQ, per germline (reference sequence). The CDR3 is CASSLASANTGELFF. The CDR3 bases are TGTGCCAGCTCCCTGGCTTCAGCGAACACCGGGGAGCTGTTTTTT.

The table lists this clone with a count of one. J is TRBJ2-1 and V is TRBV27; the D is unclear. The V gene lost 3 bases and the J gene lost 2 bases, with 5 bases spanning the gap. Germline V lookup: CDR1 MNHEY, CDR2 SMNVEV (reference sequence). The CDR3 has 13 residues. The CDR3 region is CASSFEPYNEQFF. In DNA form, the CDR3 reads TGTGCCAGCAGTTTTGAGCCCTACAATGAGCAGTTCTTC.

The CDR3 loop is CASSSAGVGTEAFF. The CDR3 DNA follows: TGTGCCAGCAGTTCGGCAGGGGTCGGCACTGAAGCTTTCTTT. The chain recombines TRBV28 with TRBJ1-1, with D maybe TRBD1 (6 bases). Germline V CDR1 and CDR2: MDHEN, SYDVKM. Trimming pared 4 bases from V and 4 bases from J, leaving 13 bases between. This CDR3 contains 14 residues.

V is TRBV19 and J is TRBJ2-3, with 10 bases fitting TRBD2. The J segment lost 9 bases and the V segment lost 5 bases, leaving 11 bases of the junction unmatched. Germline V CDR1 and CDR2: LNHDA, SQIVND (reference sequence). The CDR3 runs 15 residues. CDR3 in amino acids: CASSAGSGGFGTQYF. The CDR3 coding sequence is TGTGCCAGTAGTGCGGGTAGCGGGGGGTTCGGGACGCAGTATTTT. The complete variable domain, with remaining parts taken from reference TRBV19 and TRBJ2-3, reads DGGITQSPKYLFRKEGQNVTLSCEQNLNHDAMYWYRQDPGQGLRLIYYSQIVNDFQKGDIAEGYSVSREKKESFPLTVTSAQKNPTAFYLCASSAGSGGFGTQYFGPGTRLTVL.